What follows describes a single T cell receptor (beta chain). The record originates from a study of blood T cell repertoires in COVID-19. Overall study context: T cells, B-cell-depleted T cells, or PBMCs supplied cDNA or gDNA.

Germline trimming cut 6 bases from V and 6 bases from J; bases unmatched to any gene: 8. The CDR3 covers 14 residues. The germline CDR1 and CDR2 sequences are MNHEY and SVGAGI. The protocol was immunoSEQ multiplex PCR, while the TCRdb copy is restricted to in-frame clones and leaves out a portion. Of 150,000 to 200,000 clones in the sample, 65% to 85% were seen once. The sequenced material came from peripheral blood. The clonotype was recovered from a woman in her 70s who had recovered from COVID-19. V gene TRBV6-5 combines with J gene TRBJ2-7; 10 bases fit TRBD2. CDR3 protein: CASSRGTSVAEQYF. CDR3 coding DNA: TGTGCCAGCAGCCGTGGGACTAGCGTAGCCGAGCAGTACTTC.